Included here is one T cell receptor beta chain sequence, with context. Trimming stripped 3 bases from V and 5 bases from J, with 10 bases between. CDR1 and CDR2 from the germline V gene are LNHDA and SQIVND (reference sequence). The CDR3 runs to 13 residues. This entry is derived from a study of cytomegalovirus exposure and HLA in healthy donors. Assay used: immunoSEQ multiplex PCR; TCRdb lists only in-frame clones, some missing. The data contain roughly 180,000 clones, approximately 86% of them singletons. Sequencing used PBMCs. The gene calls are TRBV19 and TRBJ1-1, with D perhaps matching TRBD1 (5 bases). This receptor was taken from a man aged 30-40 years in good health and CMV-seropositive. The CDR3 DNA follows: TGTGCCAGTAGTATGGCCGGGGGAACTGAAGCTTTCTTT. Translated: CASSMAGGTEAFF.